These 8 T cell receptor beta chains originate from one sample sequenced in a study of cytomegalovirus exposure and HLA in healthy donors. Using immunoSEQ multiplex PCR, the repertoire was profiled, and TCRdb retains in-frame clones only, with some absent. This table has roughly 98,000 clones, more than 85% appearing once. Input material: PBMCs. The receptors were gathered from a man aged 18 to 30 in good health and CMV-seropositive.

V is TRBV11-2 and J is TRBJ1-2; 7 bases fit TRBD1. The CDR3 extends over 13 amino acids. From germline, CDR1 is SGHAT and CDR2 FQNNGV. V shed 1 base, J shed 6 bases, and the junction held 2 bases outside the gene matches. The DNA for the CDR3 is TGTGCCAGCAGCTTAGTCGGGACAGATGGCTACACCTTC. It encodes CASSLVGTDGYTF.

The CDR3 is CASSRLEGETQYF. CDR3 coding DNA: TGCGCCAGCAGCCGCCTGGAAGGGGAAACGCAGTATTTT. The rearrangement uses TRBV4-1 and TRBJ2-3, with D possibly being TRBD1 (5 bases). The V end lost 4 bases, the J end lost 9 bases, and 14 bases lay between the germline ends. Germline V gives CDR1 MGHRA, CDR2 YSYEKL. CDR3 size: 13 residues.

This chain joins TRBV15 and TRBJ2-1; 8 positions agree with TRBD1. With 1 base clipped from V and 14 bases from J, the junction kept 7 bases outside the gene matches. The length of the CDR3 is 13 residues. Germline CDR1 is LNHNV and CDR2 is YYDKDF (reference sequence). The CDR3 reads CATSRVFADREFF. The DNA of the CDR3 is TGTGCCACCAGCAGAGTCTTTGCGGACAGGGAGTTCTTC.

This clone was seen once. The chain combines TRBV28 with TRBJ2-2; 9 nucleotides match TRBD1. This CDR3 contains 16 residues. V gave up 6 bases and J gave up 5 bases; unmatched junction bases: 10. CDR1 and CDR2 from the germline V gene are MDHEN and SYDVKM. The chain's CDR3 is CASRTPGQGQTGELFF. The DNA for the CDR3 is TGTGCCAGCAGGACTCCGGGACAGGGACAAACCGGGGAGCTGTTTTTT.

CDR3 in amino acids: CASSSPGLRGTDTQYF. The CDR3 coding sequence is TGTGCCAGCAGCTCACCAGGGTTACGGGGCACAGATACGCAGTATTTT. The V call is TRBV7-9, the J call TRBJ2-3; D possibly corresponds to TRBD1 (5 bases). The germline V gene encodes CDR1 SEHNR and CDR2 FQNEAQ (reference sequence). The CDR3 is 16 amino acids. Trimming stripped 4 bases from V and 1 base from J, with 15 bases between.

J is TRBJ1-2 and V is TRBV14; 8 bases line up with TRBD1. The CDR3 runs 17 residues. The V gene end was trimmed by 4 bases and the J gene end by 6 bases; junction bases not matched to a gene: 16. CDR1 and CDR2 from the germline V gene are SGHDN and FVKESK. CDR3 in amino acids: CASSPSGQGPTQHGYTF. The CDR3 coding sequence is TGTGCCAGCAGCCCCTCCGGACAGGGTCCAACCCAGCATGGCTACACCTTC.

The chain links TRBV7-2 to TRBJ2-1, with 11 bases lining up with TRBD2. The V gene end was trimmed by 5 bases and the J gene end by 6 bases; junction bases not matched to a gene: 6. The CDR3 loop spans 15 amino acids. Germline V gene lookup returns CDR1 SGHTA and CDR2 FQGNSA. CDR3 coding DNA: TGTGCCAGCAGCCCACTAGCGGGAGAGACCAATGAGCAGTTCTTC. It is translated as CASSPLAGETNEQFF.

The chain employs TRBV6-1 and TRBJ1-4; D might be TRBD1 (5 bases). The CDR3 consists of 15 residues. Trimming removed 6 bases at V and 0 bases at J, with 11 bases between. Germline CDR1 MNHNS, CDR2 SASEGT. CDR3: CASSRRRATNEKLFF. CDR3 bases: TGTGCCAGCAGCCGACGCAGGGCAACTAATGAAAAACTGTTTTTT.